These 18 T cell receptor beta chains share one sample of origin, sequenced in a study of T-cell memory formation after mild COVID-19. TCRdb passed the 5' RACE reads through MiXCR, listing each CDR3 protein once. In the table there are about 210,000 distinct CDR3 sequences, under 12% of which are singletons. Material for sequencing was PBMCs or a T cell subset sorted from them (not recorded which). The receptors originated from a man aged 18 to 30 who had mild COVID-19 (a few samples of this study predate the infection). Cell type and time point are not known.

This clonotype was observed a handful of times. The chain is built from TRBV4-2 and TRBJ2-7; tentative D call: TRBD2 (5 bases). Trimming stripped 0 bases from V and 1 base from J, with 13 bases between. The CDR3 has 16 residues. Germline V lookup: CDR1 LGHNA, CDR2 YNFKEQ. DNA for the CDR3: TGTGCCAGCAGCCAAGATCTAGCCCTAGGGTCCTACGAGCAGTACTTC. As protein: CASSQDLALGSYEQYF.

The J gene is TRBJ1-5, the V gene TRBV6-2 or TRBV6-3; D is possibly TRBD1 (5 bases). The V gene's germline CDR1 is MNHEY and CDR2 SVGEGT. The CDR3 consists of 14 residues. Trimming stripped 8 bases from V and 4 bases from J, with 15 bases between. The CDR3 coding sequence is TGTGCCAGCGGACGGGGGATAGTTAATCAGCCCCAGCATTTT. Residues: CASGRGIVNQPQHF.

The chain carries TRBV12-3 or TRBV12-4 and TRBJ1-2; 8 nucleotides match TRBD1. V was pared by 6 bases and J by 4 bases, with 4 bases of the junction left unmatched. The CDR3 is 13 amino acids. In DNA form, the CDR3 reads TGTGCCAGCAGCTTCCAGGGGGCCTATGGCTACACCTTC. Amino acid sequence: CASSFQGAYGYTF.

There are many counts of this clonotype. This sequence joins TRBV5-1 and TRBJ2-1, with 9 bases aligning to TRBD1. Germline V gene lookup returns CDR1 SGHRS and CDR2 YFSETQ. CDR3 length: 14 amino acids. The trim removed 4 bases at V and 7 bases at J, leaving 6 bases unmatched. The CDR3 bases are TGCGCCAGCAGCAGGACAGGGGTTGAGAATGAGCAGTTCTTC. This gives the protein CASSRTGVENEQFF.

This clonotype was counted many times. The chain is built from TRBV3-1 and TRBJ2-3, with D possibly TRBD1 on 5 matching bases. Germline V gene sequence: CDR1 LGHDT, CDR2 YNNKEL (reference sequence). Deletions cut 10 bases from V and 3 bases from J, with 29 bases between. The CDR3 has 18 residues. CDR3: CATSGPIRRDIGTDTQYF. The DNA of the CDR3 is TGTGCCACCTCCGGGCCGATCCGCAGGGATATAGGAACAGATACGCAGTATTTT.

CDR3 in DNA: TGTGCCACCAGTGAGGGGGGGACAGAGTACAATGAGCAGTTCTTC. Its translation is CATSEGGTEYNEQFF. The rearrangement joins TRBV24-1 to TRBJ2-1; D might be TRBD1 or TRBD2, each matching 7 bases. Germline CDR1 KGHDR, CDR2 SFDVKD. The CDR3 sequence is 15 residues long. Trimming left V 4 bases short and J 4 bases short, with 13 bases between.

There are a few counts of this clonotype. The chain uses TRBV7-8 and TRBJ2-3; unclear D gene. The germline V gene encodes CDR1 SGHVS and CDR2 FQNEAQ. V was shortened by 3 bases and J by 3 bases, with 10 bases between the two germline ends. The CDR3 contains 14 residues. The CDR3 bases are TGTGCCAGCAGCTTTAACGACGGAACAGATACGCAGTATTTT. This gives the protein CASSFNDGTDTQYF.

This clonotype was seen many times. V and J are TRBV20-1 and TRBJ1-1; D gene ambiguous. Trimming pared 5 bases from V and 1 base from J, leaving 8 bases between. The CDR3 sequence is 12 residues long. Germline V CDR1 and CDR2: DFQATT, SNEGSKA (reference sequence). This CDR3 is CSARRGNTEAFF. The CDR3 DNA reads TGCAGTGCTCGTCGGGGGAACACTGAAGCTTTCTTT.

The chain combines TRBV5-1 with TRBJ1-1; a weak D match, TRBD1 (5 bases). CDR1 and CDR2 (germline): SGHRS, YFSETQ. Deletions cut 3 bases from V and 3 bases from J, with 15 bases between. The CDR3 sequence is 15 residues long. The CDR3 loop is CASSWDGRGYTEAFF. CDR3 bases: TGCGCCAGCAGCTGGGACGGACGCGGTTACACTGAAGCTTTCTTT.

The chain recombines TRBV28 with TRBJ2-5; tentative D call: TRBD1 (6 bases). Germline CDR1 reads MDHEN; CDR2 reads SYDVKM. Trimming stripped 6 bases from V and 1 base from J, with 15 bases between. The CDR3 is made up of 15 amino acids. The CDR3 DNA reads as TGTGCCAGCAGCGAGCGAAGGGGGTTCCAAGAGACCCAGTACTTC. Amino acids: CASSERRGFQETQYF. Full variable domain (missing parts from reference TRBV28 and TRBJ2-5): DVKVTQSSRYLVKRTGEKVFLECVQDMDHENMFWYRQDPGLGLRLIYFSYDVKMKEKGDIPEGYSVSREKKERFSLILESASTNQTSMYLCASSERRGFQETQYFGPGTRLLVL.

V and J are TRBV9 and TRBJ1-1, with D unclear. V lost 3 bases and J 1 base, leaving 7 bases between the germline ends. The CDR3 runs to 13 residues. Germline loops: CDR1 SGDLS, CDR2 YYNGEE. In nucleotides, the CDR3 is TGTGCCAGCAGCGCCGACAAGAACACTGAAGCTTTCTTT. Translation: CASSADKNTEAFF.

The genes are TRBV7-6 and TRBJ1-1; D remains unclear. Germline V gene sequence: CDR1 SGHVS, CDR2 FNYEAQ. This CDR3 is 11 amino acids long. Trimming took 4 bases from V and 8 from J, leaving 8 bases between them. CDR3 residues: CASSSGREAFF. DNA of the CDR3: TGTGCCAGCAGCTCAGGCCGGGAAGCTTTCTTT.

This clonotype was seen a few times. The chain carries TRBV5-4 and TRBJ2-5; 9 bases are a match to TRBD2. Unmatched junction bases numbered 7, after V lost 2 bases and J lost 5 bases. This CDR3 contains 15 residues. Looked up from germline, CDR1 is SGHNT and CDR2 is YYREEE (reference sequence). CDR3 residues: CASSFGGGAWETQYF. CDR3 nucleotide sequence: TGTGCCAGCAGCTTTGGCGGGGGGGCCTGGGAGACCCAGTACTTC.

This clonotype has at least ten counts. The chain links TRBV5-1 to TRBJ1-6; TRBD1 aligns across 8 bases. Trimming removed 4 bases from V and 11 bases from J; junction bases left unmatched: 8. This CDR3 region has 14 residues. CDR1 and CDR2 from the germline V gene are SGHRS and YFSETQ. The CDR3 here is CASSTDGTGAPLHF. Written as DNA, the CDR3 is TGCGCCAGCAGCACCGACGGGACAGGAGCACCCCTCCACTTT.

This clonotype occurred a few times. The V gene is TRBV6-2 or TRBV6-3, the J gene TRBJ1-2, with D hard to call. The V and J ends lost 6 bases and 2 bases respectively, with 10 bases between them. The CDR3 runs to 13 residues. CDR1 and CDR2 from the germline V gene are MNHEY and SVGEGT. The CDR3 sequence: CASSGWPNYGYTF. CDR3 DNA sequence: TGTGCCAGCAGCGGATGGCCAAACTATGGCTACACCTTC.

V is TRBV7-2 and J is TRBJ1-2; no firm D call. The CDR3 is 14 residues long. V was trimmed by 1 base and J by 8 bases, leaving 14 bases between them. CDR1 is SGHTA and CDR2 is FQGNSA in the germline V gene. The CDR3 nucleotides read TGTGCCAGCAGCTTAGTAGCGGGTTCGGAAGGCTACACCTTC. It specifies CASSLVAGSEGYTF.

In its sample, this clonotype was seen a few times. The CDR3 reads CASSPRTGASTGELFF. The CDR3 DNA sequence: TGTGCCAGCTCACCTAGAACAGGGGCCAGCACCGGGGAGCTGTTTTTT. This sequence joins TRBV18 and TRBJ2-2; 7 bases align to TRBD1. After removal of 3 bases from V and 4 bases from J, the junction contained 8 bases not matched to a gene. The CDR3 is 16 amino acids. The germline CDR1 and CDR2 sequences are KGHSH and LQKENI.

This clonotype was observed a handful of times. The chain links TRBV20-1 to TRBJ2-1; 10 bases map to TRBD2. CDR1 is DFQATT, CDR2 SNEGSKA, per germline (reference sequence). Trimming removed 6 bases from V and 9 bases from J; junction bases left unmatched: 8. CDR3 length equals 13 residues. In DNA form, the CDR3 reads TGCAGTGCAAAGCGGGGGGGCTTCGCTGAGCAGTTCTTC. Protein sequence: CSAKRGGFAEQFF.